The TCR beta chain described here comes from a study of OX40 agonist ivuxolimab in advanced cancers. Study in general: It was ivuxolimab, an agonistic anti-OX40 (CD134) antibody, that patients were treated with. Study-wide results and limits: The study did not work out the antigen specificity of the expanded peripheral T cells. CD8+ T cells were the subset that, on average, had more expanded clones than CD4+.

This clone was seen only a few times. The antigen is undetermined. The method was immunoSEQ multiplex PCR; TCRdb's version includes in-frame clones alone and lacks a portion of them. This table has tens of thousands of clones, roughly 88% appearing once. V was clipped by 4 bases and J by 0 bases, with 7 bases between them. Germline CDR1 GTSNPN, CDR2 SVGIG (reference sequence). The CDR3 runs to 13 residues. The source is an adult with an advanced solid tumor such as melanoma, head and neck, liver or kidney cancer. The sequenced sample was CD4+ or CD8+ T cells sorted from blood, obtained in a trial of the OX40 agonist ivuxolimab. The chain links TRBV30 to TRBJ1-5; D ambiguous. CDR3 protein: CAWTLDSNQPQHF. CDR3 nucleotides: TGTGCCTGGACCCTGGATAGCAATCAGCCCCAGCATTTT.